A single sample is the source of the 20 T cell receptor beta chains below, sequenced in a study of cytomegalovirus exposure and HLA in healthy donors (dated by TCRdb to the late 2010s). Library construction relied on the immunoSEQ multiplex PCR assay. The multiplex PCR relied on a mix of 60 forward primers for TCR Vbeta segments and 13 reverse primers for TCR Jbeta segments. The clones in this table, taken by TCRdb from immuneACCESS, are in-frame only. Not every clone is retained; where verified, under half of the shortfall comes from an unresolved V gene, and the cause of the rest is unknown. In all, the sample holds around 140,000 clones, and 55% to 75% of those were seen once. The top ten clonotypes cover approximately 4% of the sample. The sequenced material came from PBMCs. The origin of the receptors is a man aged 50 to 59 in good health and CMV-seropositive.

The V call is TRBV4-3, the J call TRBJ2-1; 8 nucleotides agree with TRBD2. The CDR3 is 16 residues long. Germline V lookup: CDR1 LGHNA, CDR2 YSLEER. Losses at the gene ends were 4 bases for V and 8 bases for J; bases not matched to a gene: 13. CDR3: CASSRKGAGARDEQFF. CDR3 in DNA: TGCGCCAGCAGCCGAAAAGGAGCGGGAGCCCGGGATGAGCAGTTCTTC.

This clone was counted only a few times. The chain employs TRBV9 and TRBJ1-5, with D hard to call. Trimming took 0 bases from V and 1 from J, leaving 8 bases between them. Germline CDR1 and CDR2: SGDLS and YYNGEE. This CDR3 is built from 15 residues. This CDR3 reads CASSVGGLSNQPQHF. CDR3 nucleotides: TGTGCCAGCAGCGTAGGAGGGCTAAGCAATCAGCCCCAGCATTTT. The full variable domain, with the rest looked up from reference TRBV9 and TRBJ1-5, is DSGVTQTPKHLITATGQRVTLRCSPRSGDLSVYWYQQSLDQGLQFLIQYYNGEERAKGNILERFSAQQFPDLHSELNLSSLELGDSALYFCASSVGGLSNQPQHFGDGTRLSIL.

The rearrangement joins TRBV6-6 to TRBJ2-5; D is ambiguous. V lost 5 bases and J lost 2, with 6 bases in between. The CDR3 covers 12 residues. The germline gives CDR1 MNHNY, CDR2 SVGAGI (reference sequence). CDR3 nucleotides: TGTGCCAGCAGTCCACAGCAAGAGACCCAGTACTTC. This sequence encodes CASSPQQETQYF.

The V gene is TRBV11-2, the J gene TRBJ2-1, with D tentatively TRBD1 (7 bases). The ends were cut back, 1 base at V and 9 bases at J, with 13 bases in the middle. Germline lookup yields CDR1 SGHAT and CDR2 FQNNGV. This CDR3 region has 14 residues. Written as DNA, the CDR3 is TGTGCCAGCAGCTTAGCGCTGCAGGGGGGTGAGCAGTTCTTC. The encoded protein is CASSLALQGGEQFF.

This rearrangement joins TRBV7-8 to TRBJ1-4; D unresolved. Trimming shortened V by 6 bases and J by 0 bases, and 11 bases separated the two germline ends. Germline values: CDR1 SGHVS, CDR2 FQNEAQ. There are 15 residues in the CDR3. The CDR3 spells CASRPWAATNEKLFF. CDR3 DNA: TGTGCCAGCAGACCCTGGGCTGCAACTAATGAAAAACTGTTTTTT.

This chain links TRBV5-1 with TRBJ2-3, with TRBD1 matching over 9 bases. There are 18 residues in the CDR3. Germline-derived CDR1 and CDR2 are SGHRS and YFSETQ. The junction had 11 bases not matched to a gene; V was cut back by 2 bases and J by 1 base. The CDR3 nucleotides are TGCGCCAGCAGCTTCACCCCGGGACAGGGTATACGCACAGATACGCAGTATTTT. Translating gives CASSFTPGQGIRTDTQYF. Using reference TRBV5-1 and TRBJ2-3 for the parts outside the CDR3, the full variable domain is KAGVTQTPRYLIKTRGQQVTLSCSPISGHRSVSWYQQTPGQGLQFLFEYFSETQRNKGNFPGRFSGRQFSNSRSEMNVSTLELGDSALYLCASSFTPGQGIRTDTQYFGPGTRLTVL.

DNA of the CDR3: TGTGCCACCAGCAGAGTGGCAGGCACAGATACGCAGTATTTT. Translation: CATSRVAGTDTQYF. This rearrangement joins TRBV15 to TRBJ2-3; D is ambiguous. The CDR3 sequence is 14 residues long. Trimming shortened V by 1 base and J by 1 base, and 6 bases separated the two germline ends. The germline V gene has CDR1 LNHNV and CDR2 YYDKDF (reference sequence).

This sequence joins TRBV11-3 and TRBJ1-3, with D unclear. Trimming stripped 1 base from V and 5 bases from J, with 18 bases between. This CDR3 contains 17 residues. Germline V lookup: CDR1 SGHNT, CDR2 YENEEA. CDR3 sequence (DNA): TGTGCCAGCAGCTTAGGCATCGCGACGAGGGCTAGAAACACCATATATTTT. Amino acids: CASSLGIATRARNTIYF.

In its sample, this clone was seen once. V is TRBV5-1 and J is TRBJ2-7; tentatively, D is TRBD1 (6 bases). Germline V gene lookup returns CDR1 SGHRS and CDR2 YFSETQ. V lost 7 bases and J 0 bases, leaving 17 bases between the germline ends. The CDR3 covers 15 residues. The CDR3 spells CASSSTGPSSYEQYF. In DNA form, the CDR3 reads TGCGCCAGCTCGTCCACAGGGCCGAGCTCCTACGAGCAGTACTTC. The full variable domain, completed using reference TRBV5-1 and TRBJ2-7, is KAGVTQTPRYLIKTRGQQVTLSCSPISGHRSVSWYQQTPGQGLQFLFEYFSETQRNKGNFPGRFSGRQFSNSRSEMNVSTLELGDSALYLCASSSTGPSSYEQYFGPGTRLTVT.

This chain uses TRBV6-1 with TRBJ1-4; maybe TRBD1 (6 bases). The germline gives CDR1 MNHNS, CDR2 SASEGT. Deletions cut 3 bases from V and 2 bases from J, with 16 bases between. This CDR3 is built from 17 residues. CDR3 region: CASSERYSGVTNEKLFF. The CDR3 DNA reads as TGTGCCAGCAGTGAGAGATATTCAGGGGTCACTAATGAAAAACTGTTTTTT.

This clone is a singleton in its sample. This chain uses TRBV19 with TRBJ1-2; possibly TRBD1 for D (5 bases). The CDR3 has 15 amino acids. The germline V and J ends were trimmed by 7 bases and 10 bases, with 25 bases remaining between them. Germline V gene sequence: CDR1 LNHDA, CDR2 SQIVND (reference sequence). The CDR3 loop is CASTDGALSLQVYTF. DNA for the CDR3: TGTGCCAGTACCGATGGGGCCCTAAGTCTACAAGTCTACACCTTC.

This clone was counted a few times. This chain uses TRBV5-1 with TRBJ2-2, with D maybe TRBD1 (5 bases). The germline V gene has CDR1 SGHRS and CDR2 YFSETQ. This CDR3 region has 15 residues. Trimming took 0 bases from V and 4 from J, leaving 10 bases between them. CDR3 in DNA: TGCGCCAGCAGCTTGGAACAGGCTAGCACCGGGGAGCTGTTTTTT. Translating it yields CASSLEQASTGELFF. The whole variable domain, remainder taken from reference TRBV5-1 and TRBJ2-2, is KAGVTQTPRYLIKTRGQQVTLSCSPISGHRSVSWYQQTPGQGLQFLFEYFSETQRNKGNFPGRFSGRQFSNSRSEMNVSTLELGDSALYLCASSLEQASTGELFFGEGSRLTVL.

This sequence joins TRBV28 and TRBJ1-1, with D possibly matching TRBD1 (5 bases). With 3 bases removed from V and 4 bases from J, the gap between germline ends came to 9 bases. This CDR3 is 13 amino acids long. CDR1 is MDHEN, CDR2 SYDVKM, per germline. This chain's CDR3 is CASSFGGGTEAFF. Written as DNA, the CDR3 is TGTGCCAGCAGTTTTGGGGGGGGCACTGAAGCTTTCTTT.

This chain uses TRBV4-1 with TRBJ2-5, with D possibly TRBD2 on 6 matching bases. The CDR3 consists of 16 residues. Germline-derived CDR1 and CDR2 are MGHRA and YSYEKL. V was shortened by 4 bases and J by 1 base, with 16 bases between the two germline ends. The CDR3 loop is CASSRNPGVGQETQYF. CDR3 DNA: TGCGCCAGCAGCCGGAACCCGGGGGTGGGCCAAGAGACCCAGTACTTC.

The J gene is TRBJ1-1, the V gene TRBV12-5; TRBD1 matches 8 bases. Germline loops: CDR1 LGHNT, CDR2 FRNRAP. The V segment lost 1 base and the J segment 4 bases; nucleotides outside the gene matches: 5. The CDR3 extends over 15 amino acids. The CDR3 sequence: CASGLGAGGPTEAFF. The CDR3 bases are TGTGCTAGTGGTTTGGGGGCAGGGGGCCCCACTGAAGCTTTCTTT. The full variable domain, with the rest looked up from reference TRBV12-5 and TRBJ1-1, is DARVTQTPRHKVTEMGQEVTMRCQPILGHNTVFWYRQTMMQGLELLAYFRNRAPLDDSGMPKDRFSAEMPDATLATLKIQPSEPRDSAVYFCASGLGAGGPTEAFFGQGTRLTVV.

The chain has TRBV7-6 and TRBJ2-7, with 7 nucleotides matching TRBD2. J was trimmed by 6 bases and V by 1 base; bases with no gene match: 9. Germline V CDR1 and CDR2: SGHVS, FNYEAQ. This CDR3 comprises 15 residues. The CDR3 spells CASSLGGGGPGEQYF. The CDR3, as DNA: TGTGCCAGCAGCTTAGGCGGGGGAGGGCCGGGCGAGCAGTACTTC.

V usage is TRBV5-1 and J usage is TRBJ1-4; 7 bases map to TRBD1. The V and J ends lost 4 bases and 6 bases, in that order; junction bases with no gene match: 6. The CDR3 loop spans 14 amino acids. The germline V gene has CDR1 SGHRS and CDR2 YFSETQ. DNA for the CDR3: TGCGCCAGCAGCCGGGACAGTGAAGATGAAAAACTGTTTTTT. Translated, it gives CASSRDSEDEKLFF.

The rearrangement uses TRBV28 and TRBJ1-1; TRBD1 might be the D (5 bases). The length of the CDR3 is 12 residues. The V end was cut by 8 bases, the J end by 9 bases, with 16 bases between. Germline lookup yields CDR1 MDHEN and CDR2 SYDVKM. The CDR3: CASRPLQGQAFF. DNA for the CDR3: TGTGCCAGCCGACCCCTGCAGGGCCAAGCTTTCTTT.

This clone was observed a single time. The CDR3 bases are TGTGCCAGCAGAGCAACCGGACAGAGGGCCGGGGAGCTGTTTTTT. Translation: CASRATGQRAGELFF. The chain links TRBV2 to TRBJ2-2, with TRBD1 as a possible D gene (6 bases). The CDR3 runs 15 residues. V was pared by 6 bases and J by 6 bases, with 17 bases between. From germline, CDR1 is SNHLY and CDR2 FYNNEI. The full variable domain, its missing parts supplied by reference TRBV2 and TRBJ2-2, is EPEVTQTPSHQVTQMGQEVILRCVPISNHLYFYWYRQILGQKVEFLVSFYNNEISEKSEIFDDQFSVERPDGSNFTLKIRSTKLEDSAMYFCASRATGQRAGELFFGEGSRLTVL.

The chain couples TRBV7-9 to TRBJ2-1; 12 bases fit TRBD2. J lost 9 bases, V lost 5 bases, and 17 bases had no gene match. Germline-derived CDR1 and CDR2 are SEHNR and FQNEAQ (reference sequence). This CDR3 is 18 amino acids long. The CDR3, as DNA: TGTGCCAGCAGCCCCCGGACTCGACTAGCGGGAGTCGCCGGTGAGCAGTTCTTC. Amino acids: CASSPRTRLAGVAGEQFF.